This T cell receptor (beta chain) appears in the sequencing data of a study of T cells of healthy individuals. Via MiXCR, TCRdb re-called the 5' RACE reads, giving one row per CDR3 protein. The sample contains about 53,000 distinct CDR3 sequences, roughly 14% of which appear only once. The CDR3 totals 14 residues. V was cut by 5 bases and J by 8 bases, with 13 bases left in between. In germline, CDR1 is MNHEY, CDR2 SMNVEV (reference sequence). The table lists this clonotype with many counts. The rearrangement uses TRBV27 and TRBJ1-6, with D unresolved. This TCR was sampled from a human donor in good health. This CDR3 reads CASSPWAGHSPLHF. DNA of the CDR3: TGTGCCAGCAGTCCTTGGGCCGGACATTCACCCCTCCACTTT.